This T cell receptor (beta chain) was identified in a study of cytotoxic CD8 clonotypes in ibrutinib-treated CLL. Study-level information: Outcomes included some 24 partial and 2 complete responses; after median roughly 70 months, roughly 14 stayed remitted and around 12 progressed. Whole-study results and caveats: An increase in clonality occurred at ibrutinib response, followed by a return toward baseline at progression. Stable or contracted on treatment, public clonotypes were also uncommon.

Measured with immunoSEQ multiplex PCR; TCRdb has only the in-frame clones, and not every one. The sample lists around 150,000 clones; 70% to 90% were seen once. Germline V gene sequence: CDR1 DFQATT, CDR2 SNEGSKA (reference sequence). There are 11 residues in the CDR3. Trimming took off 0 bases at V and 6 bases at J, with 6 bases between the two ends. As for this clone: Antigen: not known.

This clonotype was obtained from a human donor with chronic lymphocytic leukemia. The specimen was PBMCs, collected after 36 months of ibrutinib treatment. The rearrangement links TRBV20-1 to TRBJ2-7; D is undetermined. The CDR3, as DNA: TGCAGTGCTAGAGATGTACCCGAGCAGTACTTC. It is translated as CSARDVPEQYF.